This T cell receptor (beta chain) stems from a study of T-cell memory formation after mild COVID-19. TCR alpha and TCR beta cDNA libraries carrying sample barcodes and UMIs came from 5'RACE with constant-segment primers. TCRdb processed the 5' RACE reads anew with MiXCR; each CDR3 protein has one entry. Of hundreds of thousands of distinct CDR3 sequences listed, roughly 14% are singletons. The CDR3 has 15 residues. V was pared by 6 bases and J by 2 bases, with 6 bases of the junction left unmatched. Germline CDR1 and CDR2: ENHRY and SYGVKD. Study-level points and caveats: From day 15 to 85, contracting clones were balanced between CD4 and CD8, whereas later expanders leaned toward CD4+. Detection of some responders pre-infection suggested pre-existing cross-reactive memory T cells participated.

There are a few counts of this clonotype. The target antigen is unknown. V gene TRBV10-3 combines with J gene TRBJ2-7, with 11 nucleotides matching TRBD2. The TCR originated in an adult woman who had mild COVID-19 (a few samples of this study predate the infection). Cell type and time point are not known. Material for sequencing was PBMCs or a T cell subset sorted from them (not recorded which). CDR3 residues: CAISYGTSGPYEQYF. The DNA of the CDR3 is TGTGCCATCAGCTACGGGACTAGCGGTCCCTACGAGCAGTACTTC.